The 19 T cell receptor beta chains below were found in one sample sequenced in a study of blood T cell repertoires in COVID-19. The repertoire was sequenced with immunoSEQ multiplex PCR; TCRdb's copy has only in-frame clones and lacks some. The sample lists roughly 200,000 clones; 81% were seen once. Sequenced input: peripheral blood. Receptors were obtained from a woman older than 75 with acute or convalescent COVID-19.

The chain uses TRBV21-1 and TRBJ2-7; TRBD2, the table's D call, was not compared with the DNA. TRBV21-1 is classified as a pseudogene. This CDR3 contains 17 residues. In nucleotides, the CDR3 is TGTGCCAGCAGCAAAGGTACCTGGGGAGGGTTTTGGTACGAGCAGTACTTC. Translating gives CASSKGTWGGFWYEQYF.

The V gene is TRBV7-2, the J gene TRBJ2-7, with 10 bases fitting TRBD1. The V and J ends lost 4 bases and 5 bases, in that order; junction bases with no gene match: 8. The germline gives CDR1 SGHTA, CDR2 FQGNSA. The length of the CDR3 is 15 residues. The CDR3 DNA reads TGTGCCAGCAGCTGGACAGGGGGGCGTTTCGACGAGCAGTACTTC. Translating gives CASSWTGGRFDEQYF. Full variable domain (missing parts from reference TRBV7-2 and TRBJ2-7): GAGVSQSPSNKVTEKGKDVELRCDPISGHTALYWYRQSLGQGLEFLIYFQGNSAPDKSGLPSDRFSAERTGGSVSTLTIQRTQQEDSAVYLCASSWTGGRFDEQYFGPGTRLTVT.

The chain joins TRBV19 to TRBJ2-3; 9 bases agree with TRBD1. The length of the CDR3 is 14 residues. V trimming: 8 bases; J trimming: 1 base; junction bases outside the gene matches: 4. Germline assignment: CDR1 LNHDA and CDR2 SQIVND (reference sequence). The CDR3 spells CASGTGHGTDTQYF. The CDR3 region has the DNA TGTGCCAGTGGGACAGGGCATGGCACAGATACGCAGTATTTT.

The chain has TRBV4-2 and TRBJ1-6; TRBD1 matches at 9 bases. This CDR3 spans 15 amino acids. Germline loops: CDR1 LGHNA, CDR2 YNFKEQ. V trimming: 3 bases; J trimming: 12 bases; junction bases outside the gene matches: 9. CDR3 protein: CASSQSGTGMLPLHF. The CDR3 coding sequence is TGTGCCAGCAGCCAGTCCGGGACAGGGATGTTACCCCTCCACTTT.

V and J are TRBV6-5 and TRBJ1-2, with 8 bases lining up with TRBD1. The CDR3 runs to 13 residues. Germline lookup yields CDR1 MNHEY and CDR2 SVGAGI. J lost 4 bases, V lost 8 bases, and 6 bases had no gene match. This CDR3 is CASRTGLGYGYTF. As DNA, the CDR3 is TGTGCCAGCCGGACAGGGTTGGGCTATGGCTACACCTTC.

This clone turned up a few times. The chain has TRBV19 and TRBJ1-5; 11 positions match TRBD1. CDR3 size: 16 residues. V was pared by 5 bases and J by 6 bases, with 9 bases of the junction left unmatched. Germline CDR1 reads LNHDA; CDR2 reads SQIVND (reference sequence). This chain's CDR3 is CASSFPGTGGFQPQHF. The CDR3, as DNA: TGTGCCAGTAGTTTTCCAGGGACAGGGGGGTTTCAGCCCCAGCATTTT.

The rearrangement joins TRBV28 to TRBJ1-5; TRBD1 might be the D (5 bases). The CDR3 is 13 residues long. Trimming left V 6 bases short and J 11 bases short, with 17 bases between. CDR1 is MDHEN, CDR2 SYDVKM, per germline. CDR3 region: CASSGGLSKTQHF. The CDR3 DNA follows: TGTGCCAGCAGCGGGGGTTTGTCGAAGACCCAGCATTTT.

The chain links TRBV3-1 (or the pseudogene TRBV3-2) to TRBJ2-7; D may be TRBD1 (6 bases). The CDR3 contains 15 residues. Germline loops: CDR1 LGHDT, CDR2 YNNKEL (reference sequence). The V and J ends lost 1 base and 6 bases respectively, with 16 bases between them. CDR3 coding DNA: TGTGCCAGCAGCCAAGGGCACAGGGCTGCTGGCGAGCAGTACTTC. Amino acids: CASSQGHRAAGEQYF.

This clone was counted a few times. The V gene is TRBV15, the J gene TRBJ2-7; no clear D. The CDR3 contains 13 residues. Germline values: CDR1 LNHNV, CDR2 YYDKDF (reference sequence). Trimming stripped 9 bases from V and 2 bases from J, with 14 bases between. CDR3 loop: CATARISPYEQYF. The CDR3 bases are TGTGCCACAGCCAGGATTTCCCCCTACGAGCAGTACTTC. The full variable domain, its missing parts supplied by reference TRBV15 and TRBJ2-7, is DAMVIQNPRYQVTQFGKPVTLSCSQTLNHNVMYWYQQKSSQAPKLLFHYYDKDFNNEADTPDNFQSRRPNTSFCFLDIRSPGLGDTAMYLCATARISPYEQYFGPGTRLTVT.

The chain uses TRBV5-1 and TRBJ2-5, with 10 bases that match TRBD2. V trimming: 4 bases; J trimming: 5 bases; junction bases outside the gene matches: 11. Germline-derived CDR1 and CDR2 are SGHRS and YFSETQ. This CDR3 comprises 16 residues. The CDR3 loop is CASSPRLAGAGETQYF. The CDR3 DNA reads TGCGCCAGCAGCCCCCGACTAGCGGGCGCTGGGGAGACCCAGTACTTC.

J is TRBJ1-2 and V is TRBV11-2; D uncertain. The CDR3 is 17 amino acids. Per germline, CDR1 SGHAT and CDR2 FQNNGV. The ends were cut back, 2 bases at V and 2 bases at J, with 18 bases in the middle. The CDR3 nucleotides read TGTGCCAGCAGCTTAAATCTAGTCACGGCGGGCAACTATGGCTACACCTTC. Protein: CASSLNLVTAGNYGYTF.

This chain joins TRBV5-5 and TRBJ2-7; D gene ambiguous. V lost 0 bases and J 0 bases, leaving 10 bases between the germline ends. From germline, CDR1 is SGHKS and CDR2 YYEKEE (reference sequence). The CDR3 loop spans 15 amino acids. This CDR3 reads CASSLVWHTSYEQYF. The DNA of the CDR3 is TGTGCCAGCAGCTTGGTGTGGCATACCTCCTACGAGCAGTACTTC. Together with reference TRBV5-5 and TRBJ2-7, the CDR3 gives the full variable domain: DAGVTQSPTHLIKTRGQQVTLRCSPISGHKSVSWYQQVLGQGPQFIFQYYEKEERGRGNFPDRFSARQFPNYSSELNVNALLLGDSALYLCASSLVWHTSYEQYFGPGTRLTVT.

This chain uses TRBV19 with TRBJ1-5; 9 bases align to TRBD1. The CDR3 spans 13 residues. Germline CDR1 LNHDA, CDR2 SQIVND (reference sequence). Losses at the gene ends were 11 bases for V and 3 bases for J; bases not matched to a gene: 5. The CDR3 loop reads CASRDRDNQPQHF. The CDR3 nucleotides are TGTGCCTCGAGGGACAGGGACAATCAGCCCCAGCATTTT.

A few counts support this clone. This chain uses TRBV19 with TRBJ2-3, with no clear D. The CDR3 runs to 16 residues. Germline assignment: CDR1 LNHDA and CDR2 SQIVND (reference sequence). Trimming shortened V by 4 bases and J by 3 bases, and 17 bases separated the two germline ends. The CDR3 DNA follows: TGTGCCAGTAGTACTCACGGCGTCGGCGGAACAGATACGCAGTATTTT. The encoded protein is CASSTHGVGGTDTQYF.

In its sample, this clone was seen a few times. CDR3 sequence reads: CASRVESMNTEAFF. CDR3 in DNA: TGTGCCAGTAGGGTGGAGAGCATGAACACTGAAGCTTTCTTT. V usage is TRBV19 and J usage is TRBJ1-1; D is uncertain. From germline, CDR1 is LNHDA and CDR2 SQIVND (reference sequence). The V end was cut by 6 bases, the J end by 0 bases, with 11 bases between. This CDR3 contains 14 residues.

This clone came up once. The chain couples TRBV18 to TRBJ1-1, with 9 bases fitting TRBD1. Per germline, CDR1 KGHSH and CDR2 LQKENI. The CDR3 totals 14 residues. V gave up 3 bases and J gave up 10 bases; unmatched junction bases: 9. CDR3 loop: CASSPSPGQGSAFF. CDR3 DNA sequence: TGTGCCAGCTCACCTAGTCCTGGACAGGGGTCAGCTTTCTTT.

This rearrangement joins TRBV3-1 (or the pseudogene TRBV3-2) to TRBJ2-1; the D gene is possibly TRBD2 (5 bases). Trimming shortened V by 4 bases and J by 9 bases, and 10 bases separated the two germline ends. Germline V CDR1 and CDR2: LGHDT, YNNKEL (reference sequence). The CDR3 length is 12 residues. CDR3 sequence: CASSPPAGEQFF. As DNA, the CDR3 is TGTGCCAGCAGCCCGCCGGCGGGTGAGCAGTTCTTC.

Only one count was recorded for this clone. The J gene is TRBJ1-2, the V gene TRBV27, with 9 bases that match TRBD1. The CDR3 has 15 residues. V dropped 6 bases and J dropped 2; count of bases not matched to a gene: 7. The germline V gene encodes CDR1 MNHEY and CDR2 SMNVEV (reference sequence). The CDR3 spells CASRTSGTGNYGYTF. CDR3 DNA: TGTGCCAGCAGAACTTCCGGGACAGGGAACTATGGCTACACCTTC.

This clone was recorded only once. CDR3 coding DNA: TGTGCCAGCAGCTTAGCCCCGACACTAGCGGGAGTAGAGCAGTACTTC. Protein: CASSLAPTLAGVEQYF. The gene calls are TRBV7-8 and TRBJ2-7; 11 positions agree with TRBD2. The CDR3 has 16 residues. Germline V gene lookup returns CDR1 SGHVS and CDR2 FQNEAQ. The junction had 8 bases not matched to a gene; V was cut back by 0 bases and J by 7 bases.